The text below deals with one T cell receptor beta chain. This clonotype was counted many times. Its target antigen remains unknown. Base quality data are lacking; no much larger clone is found one base away. This sample was taken from a study of spatial heterogeneity in lung cancer (dated by TCRdb to between 2018 and 2021). About the investigation overall: More beta-chain than alpha-chain transcripts were consistently detected, likely reflecting higher beta-chain transcript abundance. In the raw uncorrected reads, each unique combination of TCR and UMI appeared on average more than ten times. In non-small cell lung cancer, the study made a quantitative comparison of TCR alpha and beta repertoires among multiple tumor regions, matched nontumor lung and blood. Nonsynonymous mutation counts, determined by whole-exome sequencing of tumor tissue, were related to TCR repertoire features. Both alpha and beta chains were TCR-sequenced in samples taken at surgery, namely 220 tumor regions, around 61 matched nontumor lung samples and about 54 PBMC samples. Study-wide conclusions, independent of this receptor: Ubiquitous expanded tumor TCRs showed up in blood more often at tumor resection than at routine follow-up. Additional single-cell paired TCR alpha and beta sequencing was considered necessary to confirm, at a functional level, the hypothesis that regional TCRs recognize regional mutations.

Library preparation used 5' RACE. Sequenced on a NextSeq 500. The TCR library protocol attached a unique molecular identifier to each TCR cDNA molecule to allow correction of PCR and sequencing errors. The authors processed their data as follows. Decombinator tools were used for TCR identification, UMI-based error correction and CDR3 extraction. Expanded TCRs were defined as those above a frequency of 2 per 1,000, corresponding to the top 1% of the tumor frequency distribution. Rényi diversity was computed with the R vegan package after subsampling each repertoire 100 times to 5,000 TCRs. CDR3 similarity networks were built from amino acid triplet string-kernel similarity, connecting CDR3s with pairwise similarity above 0.82. The raw public data were reprocessed by TCRdb itself: fastp quality trimming at Q25, MiXCR clonotype calling, in-frame beta chains only. One record per CDR3 amino acid sequence lists the most common genes and DNA. The V and J calls follow TCRdb's processing rather than the paper's. The sample table holds 24,000 or so distinct CDR3 sequences, of which approximately 3.3% were seen once. The ten largest clones add up to about 30% of the sample.

The sample's time point label is to be understood as: sample taken at primary tumor resection. The donors were more than 65 patients from the lung TRACERx cohort who had early-stage, untreated non-small cell lung cancer. Without any cell sorting, TCR sequencing was performed on whole RNA extracted either from tumor and nontumor lung tissue or from cryopreserved PBMC samples. A patient was chosen for TCR sequencing only when enough RNA was available from at least two tumor regions. The starting material was PBMCs, obtained at surgery. This clonotype was sampled from a female donor with early-stage non-small cell lung cancer.

CDR3 reads: CASRQGPTRGKLFF. The DNA sequence reads TGTGCCAGCAGACAAGGACCGACTCGAGGAAAACTGTTTTTT. The chain uses TRBV7-2 and TRBJ1-4, with the D segment identity uncertain. Between the V and J ends, shortened by 6 bases and 10 bases respectively, the junction contains 18 bases. The CDR3 holds 14 amino acids from the cysteine to the phenylalanine. The read is trimmed to its CDR3 DNA, 42 bases read in frame from base 1. CDR1 is given as SGHTA and CDR2 as FQGNSA, both from the germline V gene.